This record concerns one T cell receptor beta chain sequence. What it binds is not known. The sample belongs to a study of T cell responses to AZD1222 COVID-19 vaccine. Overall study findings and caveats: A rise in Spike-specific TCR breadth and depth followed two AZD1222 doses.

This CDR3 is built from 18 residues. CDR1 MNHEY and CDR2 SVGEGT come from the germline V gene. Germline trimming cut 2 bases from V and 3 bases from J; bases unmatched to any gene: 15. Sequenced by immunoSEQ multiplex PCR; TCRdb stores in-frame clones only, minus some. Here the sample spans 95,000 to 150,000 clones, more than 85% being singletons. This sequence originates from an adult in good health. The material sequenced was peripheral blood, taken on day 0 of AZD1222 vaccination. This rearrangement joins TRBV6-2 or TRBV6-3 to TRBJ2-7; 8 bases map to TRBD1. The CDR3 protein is CASSYPSPGQAVSYEQYF. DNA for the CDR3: TGTGCCAGCAGTTACCCCTCACCGGGACAGGCGGTAAGCTACGAGCAGTACTTC.